Below, 13 T cell receptor beta chains from the same sample are listed, as sequenced in a study of blood T cell repertoires in COVID-19. Using immunoSEQ multiplex PCR, the repertoire was profiled, and TCRdb retains in-frame clones only, with some absent. The data show 300,000 to 400,000 clones, with around 82% seen just once and approximately 3.1% held by the top ten. The sequencing sample was made of peripheral blood. The receptors stem from a man younger than 40 with active or convalescent COVID-19.

This clone was seen only once. This chain joins TRBV6-5 and TRBJ1-4, with TRBD1 as a possible D gene (5 bases). Looked up from germline, CDR1 is MNHEY and CDR2 is SVGAGI. The CDR3 sequence is 14 residues long. Trimming took off 3 bases at V and 7 bases at J, with 12 bases between the two ends. The CDR3, as DNA: TGTGCCAGCAGTTATATCGGGGGATCTGAAAAACTGTTTTTT. Amino acid sequence: CASSYIGGSEKLFF.

The rearrangement joins TRBV7-3 to TRBJ2-1; D is ambiguous. This CDR3 comprises 13 residues. From germline, CDR1 is SGHTA and CDR2 FQGTGA. Deletions cut 0 bases from V and 7 bases from J, with 7 bases between. In DNA, the CDR3 is TGTGCCAGCAGCTTAACCCCGGAGAATGAGCAGTTCTTC. The encoded protein is CASSLTPENEQFF.

This clone has more than one count but fewer than ten. The J gene is TRBJ2-3, the V gene TRBV24-1; 12 nucleotides agree with TRBD2. The CDR3 runs to 15 residues. J was trimmed by 6 bases and V by 3 bases; bases with no gene match: 3. Germline V gives CDR1 KGHDR, CDR2 SFDVKD. The CDR3 loop is CATSDHTSGRDTQYF. CDR3 sequence (DNA): TGTGCCACCAGTGATCATACTAGCGGGAGGGATACGCAGTATTTT.

The chain uses TRBV12-5 and TRBJ1-1, with a weak D call TRBD1 (6 bases). Trimming cost V 1 base and J 11 bases, with 20 bases left between them. CDR1 is LGHNT, CDR2 FRNRAP, per germline. The CDR3 runs to 15 residues. The CDR3 reads CASGLEGGDYSAAFF. Here the CDR3 DNA reads TGTGCTAGTGGTTTGGAGGGGGGGGACTACTCTGCGGCTTTCTTT.

This sequence joins TRBV6-5 and TRBJ1-4; D unresolved. Trimming removed 3 bases at V and 4 bases at J, with 15 bases between. The CDR3 contains 16 residues. The germline V gene encodes CDR1 MNHEY and CDR2 SVGAGI. The CDR3 nucleotides are TGTGCCAGCAGTTATCTCGGGAGCCCTTTTAATGAAAAACTGTTTTTT. It translates to CASSYLGSPFNEKLFF.

V usage is TRBV15 and J usage is TRBJ2-1, with TRBD2 matching 7 bases. CDR1 LNHNV and CDR2 YYDKDF come from the germline V gene (reference sequence). Trimming took 2 bases from V and 9 from J; bases not matched to a gene: 16. This CDR3 is built from 17 residues. The CDR3, as DNA: TGTGCCACCAGCAGAACTCCCCCCGGGGCCACGGGAGGTGAGCAGTTCTTC. Amino acid sequence: CATSRTPPGATGGEQFF. The full variable domain, rest sourced from reference TRBV15 and TRBJ2-1, is DAMVIQNPRYQVTQFGKPVTLSCSQTLNHNVMYWYQQKSSQAPKLLFHYYDKDFNNEADTPDNFQSRRPNTSFCFLDIRSPGLGDTAMYLCATSRTPPGATGGEQFFGPGTRLTVL.

This clone occurred a few times. J is TRBJ2-1 and V is TRBV7-9; D gene uncertain. Trimming removed 1 base at V and 6 bases at J, with 10 bases between. CDR3 length: 14 amino acids. CDR1 is SEHNR and CDR2 is FQNEAQ in the germline V gene (reference sequence). This CDR3 is CASSLGGDSNEQFF. In DNA form, the CDR3 reads TGTGCCAGCAGCTTAGGCGGCGATTCCAATGAGCAGTTCTTC.

This sequence joins TRBV24-1 and TRBJ1-4; 12 nucleotides agree with TRBD1. Germline values: CDR1 KGHDR, CDR2 SFDVKD. Trimming removed 2 bases from V and 15 bases from J; junction bases left unmatched: 12. The CDR3 loop spans 16 amino acids. The DNA of the CDR3 is TGTGCCACCAGTGATTATAGTCCGGGACAGGGGGCCCGAATGTTTTTT. Its translation: CATSDYSPGQGARMFF.

V usage is TRBV7-2 and J usage is TRBJ1-2, with 11 bases that match TRBD1. Trimming took 0 bases from V and 4 from J; bases not matched to a gene: 4. This CDR3 is 16 amino acids long. The V gene's germline CDR1 is SGHTA and CDR2 FQGNSA. The CDR3, as DNA: TGTGCCAGCAGCTTAGCGAGAGGACAGGGGGCCTATGGCTACACCTTC. This encodes CASSLARGQGAYGYTF.

This clone has just one count. This chain uses TRBV28 with TRBJ2-1; D is perhaps TRBD1 (6 bases). Germline loops: CDR1 MDHEN, CDR2 SYDVKM. The germline V and J ends were trimmed by 6 bases and 2 bases, with 17 bases remaining between them. The CDR3 sequence is 16 residues long. The CDR3 DNA is TGTGCCAGCAGATCAAGAGGGGGTCCGACCTACAATGAGCAGTTCTTC. Its translation is CASRSRGGPTYNEQFF.

The sample holds one count of this clone. Other DNA sequences of this sample code for an identical CDR3. The V call is TRBV7-9, the J call TRBJ1-2; no clear D. CDR1 and CDR2 from the germline V gene are SEHNR and FQNEAQ (reference sequence). The CDR3 is 16 amino acids. V dropped 0 bases and J dropped 0 bases, with 11 bases sitting between them. CDR3 sequence reads: CASSLAGTGANYGYTF. The CDR3 nucleotides are TGTGCCAGCAGCTTAGCGGGCACCGGGGCTAACTATGGCTACACCTTC.

The CDR3 protein is CASSLAPGRSAYNEQFF. CDR3 nucleotide sequence: TGTGCCAGCAGCTTAGCGCCTGGGAGGAGCGCCTACAATGAGCAGTTCTTC. This sequence joins TRBV7-2 and TRBJ2-1, with D perhaps matching TRBD2 (6 bases). Germline V CDR1 and CDR2: SGHTA, FQGNSA. The CDR3 spans 17 residues. Trimming removed 0 bases from V and 2 bases from J, with 14 bases in between.

The J gene is TRBJ1-2, the V gene TRBV7-2, with 7 positions matching TRBD1. Looked up from germline, CDR1 is SGHTA and CDR2 is FQGNSA. With V trimmed by 5 bases and J by 9 bases, 9 bases remained unmatched. The CDR3 covers 13 residues. Here the CDR3 DNA reads TGTGCCAGCAGCCCAGGGGGAGAGGAGAGCTACACCTTC. It specifies CASSPGGEESYTF.